This TCR beta chain stems from a study of OX40 agonist ivuxolimab in advanced cancers. Whole-study findings and limits: CD4+ T cells averaged fewer expanded clones than CD8+ T cells.

Worth noting for this clone: Its antigen is not identified.

Repertoires were generated with immunoSEQ multiplex PCR, while TCRdb's copy carries only in-frame clones and drops some. The sample lists roughly 65,000 clones, nearly 90% seen once, with over 9.5% in the top ten. This clonotype was obtained from an adult with an advanced solid tumor such as melanoma, head and neck, liver or kidney cancer. The material was CD4+ or CD8+ T cells sorted from blood, obtained in a trial of the OX40 agonist ivuxolimab.

The CDR3 bases are TGTGCCAGCAGCTCGATCATGTCGGAGACCCAGTACTTC. Protein sequence: CASSSIMSETQYF. The chain couples TRBV4-2 to TRBJ2-5, with no clear D. Trimming cost V 5 bases and J 5 bases, with 12 bases left between them. CDR1 and CDR2 from the germline V gene are LGHNA and YNFKEQ. CDR3 length: 13 residues.